Shown below are 26 T cell receptor beta chains from a single sample sequenced in a study of cytomegalovirus exposure and HLA in healthy donors. PCR primers comprised 60 Vbeta and 13 Jbeta primers. TCRdb's copy holds only in-frame clones and misses some; the assay was immunoSEQ multiplex PCR. The sample lists 90,000 to 100,000 clones, approximately 77% occurring once. Sequencing used PBMCs. The origin of the receptors is a woman in her 40s in good health and CMV-seronegative.

This chain links TRBV6-4 with TRBJ1-1; D ambiguous. V shed 4 bases and J shed 5 bases, with 11 bases lying between them. The CDR3 loop spans 13 amino acids. The germline gives CDR1 MRHNA, CDR2 SNTAGT. CDR3 in DNA: TGTGCCAGCAGTGTGCAGGAAGGAACTGAAGCTTTCTTT. This sequence encodes CASSVQEGTEAFF.

This clone was seen a handful of times. This chain uses TRBV5-1 with TRBJ2-6, with a possible D match to TRBD2 (6 bases). The germline V gene encodes CDR1 SGHRS and CDR2 YFSETQ. The CDR3 has 17 residues. V lost 1 base to trimming and J lost 4 bases, with 15 bases between them. The CDR3 bases are TGCGCCAGCAGCTTGTTGGCGCGGGGTGGGGGGGCCAACGTCCTGACTTTC. Translation gives CASSLLARGGGANVLTF. Full variable domain (remainder filled in from reference TRBV5-1 and TRBJ2-6): KAGVTQTPRYLIKTRGQQVTLSCSPISGHRSVSWYQQTPGQGLQFLFEYFSETQRNKGNFPGRFSGRQFSNSRSEMNVSTLELGDSALYLCASSLLARGGGANVLTFGAGSRLTVL.

The CDR3 DNA sequence: TGTGCCAGTAGTGAGACGGGGGGGCGTCAGCCCCAGCATTTT. It specifies CASSETGGRQPQHF. The rearrangement joins TRBV19 to TRBJ1-5; weak D call: TRBD1 (6 bases). The CDR3 is made up of 14 amino acids. Germline V gene sequence: CDR1 LNHDA, CDR2 SQIVND (reference sequence). Trimming pared 5 bases from V and 6 bases from J, leaving 14 bases between.

The CDR3 DNA is TGTGCCAGCAGTGGACAGGAGAACACCGGGGAGCTGTTTTTT. Translating it yields CASSGQENTGELFF. The V call is TRBV2, the J call TRBJ2-2; TRBD1 might be the D (6 bases). From germline, CDR1 is SNHLY and CDR2 FYNNEI. CDR3 size: 14 residues. The V gene lost 4 bases and the J gene lost 1 base, with 7 bases spanning the gap.

This clone has only a few counts. This chain connects TRBV5-1 to TRBJ2-2; D is perhaps TRBD2 (6 bases). From germline, CDR1 is SGHRS and CDR2 YFSETQ. The ends were cut back, 7 bases at V and 0 bases at J, with 13 bases in the middle. This CDR3 is built from 15 residues. The CDR3 nucleotides are TGCGCCAGCCTCGGGGCGGGGTCGAACACCGGGGAGCTGTTTTTT. Its protein is CASLGAGSNTGELFF.

The V and J genes are TRBV6-5 and TRBJ2-7; unclear D gene. The CDR3 extends over 13 amino acids. Per the germline V gene, CDR1 is MNHEY and CDR2 is SVGAGI. V dropped 0 bases and J dropped 2 bases, with 5 bases sitting between them. The CDR3 spells CASSYSGAYEQYF. The CDR3 region has the DNA TGTGCCAGCAGTTACTCGGGCGCCTACGAGCAGTACTTC.

The genes are TRBV30 and TRBJ2-4; D is unresolved. CDR1 and CDR2 (germline): GTSNPN, SVGIG (reference sequence). The CDR3 extends over 11 amino acids. The V end lost 1 base, the J end lost 8 bases, and 6 bases lay between the germline ends. CDR3 protein: CAWSAHHIQYF. DNA of the CDR3: TGTGCCTGGAGTGCCCATCACATTCAGTACTTC.

The chain is built from TRBV18 and TRBJ2-5; D is undetermined. Germline V CDR1 and CDR2: KGHSH, LQKENI. The CDR3 runs to 12 residues. The V end lost 3 bases, the J end lost 5 bases, and 7 bases lay between the germline ends. The CDR3 sequence: CASSPFRETQYF. CDR3 nucleotide sequence: TGTGCCAGCTCACCCTTTCGTGAGACCCAGTACTTC.

The chain joins TRBV19 to TRBJ1-1; maybe TRBD1 (6 bases). V was shortened by 3 bases and J by 1 base, with 15 bases between the two germline ends. The germline CDR1 and CDR2 sequences are LNHDA and SQIVND (reference sequence). The CDR3 contains 16 residues. The CDR3 loop reads CASSMFAAGANTEAFF. The CDR3 DNA sequence: TGTGCCAGTAGTATGTTTGCCGCGGGGGCGAACACTGAAGCTTTCTTT.

The V gene is TRBV7-5, the J gene TRBJ1-2; the D segment call TRBD1 is taken from the table without a DNA check. TRBV7-5 is a pseudogene locus. CDR3 length equals 11 residues. The CDR3 DNA reads as TGTGCCAGGGGACAGCAGGGAGGCTACACCTTC. Amino acid sequence: CARGQQGGYTF.

The chain links TRBV6-1 to TRBJ1-1; TRBD1 matches at 9 bases. The germline gives CDR1 MNHNS, CDR2 SASEGT. The V gene end was trimmed by 3 bases and the J gene end by 1 base; junction bases not matched to a gene: 9. This CDR3 spans 17 amino acids. The CDR3 nucleotides read TGTGCCAGCAGTGATCGGGACAGGGTGTTTGGGAACACTGAAGCTTTCTTT. Residues: CASSDRDRVFGNTEAFF.

This clone was seen more than once but under ten times. J is TRBJ1-1 and V is TRBV5-1; the match to TRBD1 covers 7 bases. The CDR3 totals 16 residues. The V segment lost 0 bases and the J segment 7 bases; nucleotides outside the gene matches: 12. Germline loops: CDR1 SGHRS, CDR2 YFSETQ. CDR3 nucleotides: TGCGCCAGCAGCTTGGCGGGTCCGACAGGGTCTAATGAAGCTTTCTTT. It translates to CASSLAGPTGSNEAFF.

The table lists this clone with a few counts. J is TRBJ1-2 and V is TRBV6-1; possibly TRBD1 for D (6 bases). Germline CDR1 and CDR2: MNHNS and SASEGT. V was pared by 7 bases and J by 7 bases, with 16 bases between. CDR3 length: 13 residues. DNA of the CDR3: TGTGCCAGCACCTTAGGGGGGGGCGGTGGCTACACCTTC. Its translation: CASTLGGGGGYTF.

This clone occurred a few times. The J gene is TRBJ2-1, the V gene TRBV4-1, with D possibly being TRBD2 (5 bases). V was cut by 6 bases and J by 1 base, with 16 bases left in between. Per the germline V gene, CDR1 is MGHRA and CDR2 is YSYEKL. The CDR3 is made up of 16 amino acids. The CDR3 sequence is CASSPSLTVSYNEQFF. In nucleotides, the CDR3 is TGCGCCAGCAGTCCTAGCCTAACAGTGTCCTACAATGAGCAGTTCTTC.

This clone was picked up a small number of times. This chain links TRBV4-2 with TRBJ2-7, with TRBD2 identical over 10 bases. From germline, CDR1 is LGHNA and CDR2 YNFKEQ. V lost 1 base, J lost 1 base, and 7 bases stayed unmatched. The CDR3 has 17 amino acids. This CDR3 reads CASSQGGTSGASYEQYF. The CDR3 nucleotides read TGTGCCAGCAGCCAAGGGGGAACTAGCGGGGCTTCCTACGAGCAGTACTTC.

The chain joins TRBV7-2 to TRBJ2-3; TRBD1 might be the D (6 bases). V was pared by 5 bases and J by 6 bases, with 12 bases between. Germline CDR1 is SGHTA and CDR2 is FQGNSA. The CDR3 is 13 amino acids. CDR3 DNA sequence: TGTGCCAGCAGCAACAGTAGGGGGGATACGCAGTATTTT. Protein product: CASSNSRGDTQYF.

J is TRBJ2-7 and V is TRBV2; 11 positions agree with TRBD1. This CDR3 region has 14 residues. Germline-derived CDR1 and CDR2 are SNHLY and FYNNEI. V shed 6 bases and J 6 bases; nucleotides not matched to a gene: 7. CDR3 protein: CASRPGQGAGEQYF. The CDR3 DNA is TGTGCCAGCAGGCCCGGACAGGGGGCTGGCGAGCAGTACTTC.

This chain uses TRBV5-1 with TRBJ1-1; 7 bases match TRBD1. Per germline, CDR1 SGHRS and CDR2 YFSETQ. The trim removed 4 bases at V and 3 bases at J, leaving 12 bases unmatched. The CDR3 runs 16 residues. The CDR3 nucleotides read TGCGCCAGCAGCCCTGAGACAGGGCGGTTTGACACTGAAGCTTTCTTT. This gives the protein CASSPETGRFDTEAFF.

Concerning this clone itself: Additional DNA sequences in this sample encode the identical CDR3. The chain joins TRBV6-5 to TRBJ1-6; tentatively, D is TRBD1 (5 bases). Trimming pared 5 bases from V and 8 bases from J, leaving 13 bases between. CDR3 size: 14 residues. Germline CDR1 is MNHEY and CDR2 is SVGAGI. This CDR3 is CASSLSRAHSPLHF. The CDR3 bases are TGTGCCAGCAGTCTGTCCAGGGCTCATTCACCCCTCCACTTT.

The chain couples TRBV13 to TRBJ1-1; D remains unclear. Germline lookup yields CDR1 PRHDT and CDR2 FYEKMQ (reference sequence). V was trimmed by 5 bases and J by 1 base, leaving 8 bases between them. The CDR3 has 13 residues. This chain's CDR3 is CASSPPRNTEAFF. Written as DNA, the CDR3 is TGTGCCAGCAGCCCCCCTCGGAACACTGAAGCTTTCTTT.

As for this clone: The same CDR3 arises from other DNA sequences in this sample as well. The rearrangement joins TRBV5-1 to TRBJ2-3; 9 bases match TRBD2. The CDR3 is 14 residues long. Germline assignment: CDR1 SGHRS and CDR2 YFSETQ. V shed 4 bases and J 6 bases; nucleotides not matched to a gene: 6. This CDR3 is CASSTTSGGDTQYF. Here the CDR3 DNA reads TGCGCCAGCAGCACAACCAGCGGGGGGGATACGCAGTATTTT. Looking up the rest from reference TRBV5-1 and TRBJ2-3 gives the full variable domain: KAGVTQTPRYLIKTRGQQVTLSCSPISGHRSVSWYQQTPGQGLQFLFEYFSETQRNKGNFPGRFSGRQFSNSRSEMNVSTLELGDSALYLCASSTTSGGDTQYFGPGTRLTVL.

The rearrangement links TRBV6-1 to TRBJ2-1; 9 positions match TRBD2. There are 14 residues in the CDR3. After removal of 4 bases from V and 4 bases from J, the junction contained 2 bases not matched to a gene. The germline V gene has CDR1 MNHNS and CDR2 SASEGT. The chain's CDR3 is CASSVLAGYNEQFF. The CDR3 nucleotides are TGTGCCAGCAGTGTCCTAGCGGGATACAATGAGCAGTTCTTC.

The CDR3 is CASSLGRGDYSYNEQFF. CDR3 sequence (DNA): TGTGCCAGCAGCTTGGGCAGGGGCGATTATTCCTACAATGAGCAGTTCTTC. This chain links TRBV5-6 with TRBJ2-1; D is possibly TRBD1 (6 bases). CDR1 is SGHDT, CDR2 YYEEEE, per germline. This CDR3 is 17 amino acids long. V dropped 0 bases and J dropped 1 base, with 14 bases sitting between them.

Turning to this clone: A far larger clone is only one base removed, so a read error is likely. Other DNA variants within this sample encode the same CDR3. V gene TRBV18 combines with J gene TRBJ1-2; D not resolved. CDR3 length: 12 amino acids. Germline lookup yields CDR1 KGHSH and CDR2 LQKENI. CDR3 nucleotide sequence: TGTGCCAGCTCTCCACGCAGCTATGGCTACACCTTC. Protein: CASSPRSYGYTF.

The chain links TRBV28 to TRBJ2-4; tentative D call: TRBD2 (8 bases). This CDR3 is built from 16 residues. V lost 7 bases and J lost 0, with 16 bases in between. Germline V CDR1 and CDR2: MDHEN, SYDVKM. The CDR3 DNA is TGTGCCAGCACCACGGGGGGGACAGCAGCCAAAAACATTCAGTACTTC. Translation: CASTTGGTAAKNIQYF.

This chain links TRBV6-1 with TRBJ2-7; TRBD1 is a possible D gene (5 bases). Trimming removed 8 bases at V and 8 bases at J, with 10 bases between. Germline V gene lookup returns CDR1 MNHNS and CDR2 SASEGT. The length of the CDR3 is 10 residues. Here the CDR3 DNA reads TGTGCCAGCGGACAAGGGAAGCAGTACTTC. Translated: CASGQGKQYF.